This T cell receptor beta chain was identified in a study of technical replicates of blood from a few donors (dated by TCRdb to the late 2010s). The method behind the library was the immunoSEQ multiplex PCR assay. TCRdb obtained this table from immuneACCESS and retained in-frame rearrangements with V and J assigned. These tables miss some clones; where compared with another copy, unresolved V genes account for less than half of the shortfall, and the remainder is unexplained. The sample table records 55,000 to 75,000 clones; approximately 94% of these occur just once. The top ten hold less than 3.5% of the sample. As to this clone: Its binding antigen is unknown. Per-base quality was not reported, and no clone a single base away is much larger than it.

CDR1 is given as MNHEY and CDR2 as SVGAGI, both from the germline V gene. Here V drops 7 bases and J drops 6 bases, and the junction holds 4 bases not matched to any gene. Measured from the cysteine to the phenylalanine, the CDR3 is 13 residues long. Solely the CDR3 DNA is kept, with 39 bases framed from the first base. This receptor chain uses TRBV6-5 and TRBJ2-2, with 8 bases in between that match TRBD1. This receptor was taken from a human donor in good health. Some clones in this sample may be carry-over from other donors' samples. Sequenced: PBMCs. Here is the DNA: TGTGCCAGCACACAGGGGGGCCCCGGGGAGCTGTTTTTT. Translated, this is CASTQGGPGELFF.